These T cell receptor beta chains were read from a single sample in a study of cytomegalovirus exposure and HLA in healthy donors. Using immunoSEQ multiplex PCR, the repertoire was profiled, and TCRdb retains in-frame clones only, with some absent. This repertoire shows over 100,000 clones, 50% to 65% found once; its top ten account for less than 12%. The sequenced sample was PBMCs. These TCRs come from a man in his forties in good health and CMV-seropositive. The CDR3 runs from the conserved cysteine through the conserved F or W. The D gene is left open where the match is weak. Clone size is given for some rows only: seen once, a few or many times, or a class if the clone is expanded.

size: -; V: TRBV20-1; J: TRBJ1-2; D: -; DNA: TGCAGTGTATCGGGAGTTACTGGCTACACCTTC; CDR3: CSVSGVTGYTF
size: -; V: TRBV28; J: TRBJ1-4; D: TRBD1; DNA: TGTGCCAGCAGCCTTACCTCGACAGGGGTAAGTGAAAAACTGTTTTTT; CDR3: CASSLTSTGVSEKLFF
size: -; V: TRBV6-5; J: TRBJ2-1; D: TRBD1; DNA: TGTGCCAGCATCGGGACAGGGCACAATGAGCAGTTCTTC; CDR3: CASIGTGHNEQFF
size: few; V: TRBV14; J: TRBJ1-3; D: TRBD1; DNA: TGTGCCAGCAGCCAGCGTAAGGACAGGAGATATTTT; CDR3: CASSQRKDRRYF
size: -; V: TRBV2; J: TRBJ1-3; D: -; DNA: TGTGCCAGCATGCGGGACGTCGGAAACACCATATATTTT; CDR3: CASMRDVGNTIYF
size: -; V: TRBV7-8; J: TRBJ2-7; D: -; DNA: TGTGCCAGCAGCTTCTCAGGTAATCTGGAGTACTTC; CDR3: CASSFSGNLEYF
size: -; V: TRBV7-9; J: TRBJ2-5; D: -; DNA: TGTGCCAGCAGCTTCAGGGAAGGGTACCAAGAGACCCAGTACTTC; CDR3: CASSFREGYQETQYF
size: few; V: TRBV28; J: TRBJ1-2; D: -; DNA: TGTGCCAGCAGTTGGGGGACATCCACCTCCTATGGCTACACCTTC; CDR3: CASSWGTSTSYGYTF
size: -; V: TRBV5-1; J: TRBJ2-5; D: TRBD1; DNA: TGCGCCAGCAGCTCGGACAGGCGGCTTGGAGAGACCCAGTACTTC; CDR3: CASSSDRRLGETQYF
size: -; V: TRBV11-2; J: TRBJ2-3; D: TRBD2; DNA: TGTGCCAGCAGCTTAGAAGCGCGGGAGGTGGATACGCAGTATTTT; CDR3: CASSLEAREVDTQYF
size: -; V: TRBV9; J: TRBJ2-5; D: TRBD2; DNA: TGTGCCAGCAGCGCCAGACTAGCGGCTCAAGAGACCCAGTACTTC; CDR3: CASSARLAAQETQYF
size: -; V: TRBV11-2; J: TRBJ2-7; D: TRBD2; DNA: TGTGCCAGCAGCTTGCAGCGGGGGAACTACGAGCAGTACTTC; CDR3: CASSLQRGNYEQYF
size: once; V: TRBV7-3; J: TRBJ2-1; D: TRBD2; DNA: TGTGCCAGCAGCTCCGGGACTAGCGGGTTGTTCTTC; CDR3: CASSSGTSGLFF
size: -; V: TRBV5-4; J: TRBJ1-3; D: -; DNA: TGTGCCAGCAGCCGTCAGCGGTTCGACACCATATATTTT; CDR3: CASSRQRFDTIYF
size: -; V: TRBV4-3; J: TRBJ2-7; D: -; DNA: TGCGCCAGCAGCCAAGACAGGGGCTACGAGCAGTACTTC; CDR3: CASSQDRGYEQYF
size: -; V: TRBV5-6; J: TRBJ1-1; D: -; DNA: TGTGCCAGCAGCTTAATGCGGGGGGCCGCTTTCTTT; CDR3: CASSLMRGAAFF
size: -; V: TRBV7-9; J: TRBJ2-3; D: -; DNA: TGTGCCAGCAGCCTCCCAGGGGATACGCAGTATTTT; CDR3: CASSLPGDTQYF
size: -; V: TRBV28; J: TRBJ2-7; D: TRBD1; DNA: TGTGCCAGCAGTCTCGGGACAGGGTTCTACGAGCAGTACTTC; CDR3: CASSLGTGFYEQYF
size: -; V: TRBV27; J: TRBJ2-5; D: TRBD2; DNA: TGTGCCAGCAGTTTATCACTAGCGTCGGAGACCCAGTACTTC; CDR3: CASSLSLASETQYF
size: -; V: TRBV7-9; J: TRBJ2-4; D: TRBD1; DNA: TGTGCCAGCAGCTTAGGGACAGGGGGCGGGATAGCCAAAAACATTCAGTACTTC; CDR3: CASSLGTGGGIAKNIQYF
size: few; V: TRBV6-5; J: TRBJ2-5; D: -; DNA: TGTGCCAGCAGTTACCAGGGGCAGGAGACCCAGTACTTC; CDR3: CASSYQGQETQYF
size: -; V: TRBV27; J: TRBJ1-1; D: TRBD1; DNA: TGTGCCAGCAGTGCTACCCTCCAGGGGGCGCGCACTGAAGCTTTCTTT; CDR3: CASSATLQGARTEAFF
size: few; V: TRBV6-1; J: TRBJ2-3; D: -; DNA: TGTGCCAGCAGTGTCCTTATGGATACGCAGTATTTT; CDR3: CASSVLMDTQYF
size: -; V: TRBV10-3; J: TRBJ1-5; D: -; DNA: TGTGCCATCAGTAATATCAATCAGCCCCAGCATTTT; CDR3: CAISNINQPQHF
size: -; V: TRBV18; J: TRBJ2-2; D: -; DNA: TGTGCCAGCTCACCTGCAGTCACCGGGGAGCTGTTTTTT; CDR3: CASSPAVTGELFF
size: few; V: TRBV10-3; J: TRBJ1-3; D: -; DNA: TGTGCCATCAATCTCCGGACTTATTCTGGAAACACCATATATTTT; CDR3: CAINLRTYSGNTIYF
size: -; V: TRBV6-6; J: TRBJ2-1; D: TRBD2; DNA: TGTGCCAGCAGTCCCTCTAGCGGGGACGACAATGAGCAGTTCTTC; CDR3: CASSPSSGDDNEQFF
size: -; V: TRBV5-1; J: TRBJ2-5; D: TRBD1; DNA: TGCGCCAGCAGCCCCAGGACAGGGTGGGAGACCCAGTACTTC; CDR3: CASSPRTGWETQYF
size: few; V: TRBV14; J: TRBJ1-2; D: -; DNA: TGTGCCAGCAGCCAAGCAGGGTCTGGGTATGGCTACACCTTC; CDR3: CASSQAGSGYGYTF
size: -; V: TRBV6-6; J: TRBJ2-3; D: TRBD2; DNA: TGTGCCAGCCACCCCCTCAGCGGGGGGGCAGATACGCAGTATTTT; CDR3: CASHPLSGGADTQYF
size: -; V: TRBV7-8; J: TRBJ1-2; D: -; DNA: TGTGCCAGTAGCCCCATAACAAATGGCTACACCTTC; CDR3: CASSPITNGYTF
size: -; V: TRBV11-2; J: TRBJ2-1; D: -; DNA: TGTGCCAGCAGCCGAGGACTCCAGATCAACAATGAGCAGTTCTTC; CDR3: CASSRGLQINNEQFF
size: -; V: TRBV2; J: TRBJ1-2; D: TRBD1; DNA: TGTGCCAGCAGTGAGGGACAGATCTATGGCTACACCTTC; CDR3: CASSEGQIYGYTF
size: -; V: TRBV28; J: TRBJ1-5; D: -; DNA: TGTGCCAGCAGCCCGACAGATCAGCCCCAGCATTTT; CDR3: CASSPTDQPQHF
size: -; V: TRBV19; J: TRBJ2-5; D: TRBD1; DNA: TGTGCCAGTAGTAATCCCTACAGGGGCCGGCAGACCCAGTACTTC; CDR3: CASSNPYRGRQTQYF
size: few; V: TRBV6-4; J: TRBJ1-1; D: TRBD1; DNA: TGTGCCAGCAGTGCGGGACAGGGAGGGACTGAAGCTTTCTTT; CDR3: CASSAGQGGTEAFF
size: -; V: TRBV2; J: TRBJ1-2; D: -; DNA: TGTGCCAGCAGTGGCCAGGGACTGGTAGGTGGCTACACCTTC; CDR3: CASSGQGLVGGYTF
size: few; V: TRBV30; J: TRBJ1-1; D: -; DNA: TGTGCCTGGAGTGTACGGGGAACTGAAGCTTTCTTT; CDR3: CAWSVRGTEAFF
size: -; V: TRBV5-4; J: TRBJ2-7; D: -; DNA: TGTGCCAGCAGCTTGGTCGGACAGACATACGAGCAGTACTTC; CDR3: CASSLVGQTYEQYF
size: -; V: TRBV27; J: TRBJ1-1; D: TRBD1; DNA: TGTGCCAGCAGTCAGACAGGGTTTCGGACTGAAGCTTTCTTT; CDR3: CASSQTGFRTEAFF
size: -; V: TRBV4-2; J: TRBJ2-3; D: TRBD2; DNA: TGTGCCAGCAGCCATCCGAAGCGGGGGGGGAGCACAGATACGCAGTATTTT; CDR3: CASSHPKRGGSTDTQYF
size: -; V: TRBV10-1; J: TRBJ1-4; D: TRBD1; DNA: TGCGCCAGCGAATCCGGGACAGGGGGCGTTTGGGAAAAACTGTTTTTT; CDR3: CASESGTGGVWEKLFF
size: -; V: TRBV6-5; J: TRBJ2-5; D: TRBD1; DNA: TGTGCCAGCAGTATAACCGACAGGGTTGGGCAGTACTTC; CDR3: CASSITDRVGQYF
size: -; V: TRBV5-1; J: TRBJ2-3; D: -; DNA: TGCGCCAGCAGGGCGACTAGCACAGATACGCAGTATTTT; CDR3: CASRATSTDTQYF
size: -; V: TRBV6-1; J: TRBJ1-5; D: -; DNA: TGTGCCAGCAGTGAACGCGGGAATCAGCCCCAGCATTTT; CDR3: CASSERGNQPQHF
size: -; V: TRBV9; J: TRBJ2-1; D: -; DNA: TGTGCCAGCAGCGTAGGGGCAGGGGCTACTAATGAGCAGTTCTTC; CDR3: CASSVGAGATNEQFF
size: few; V: TRBV7-2; J: TRBJ1-1; D: -; DNA: TGTGCCAGCAGCCTGAACCGGGACATGAACACTGAAGCTTTCTTT; CDR3: CASSLNRDMNTEAFF
size: -; V: TRBV18; J: TRBJ1-4; D: -; DNA: TGTGCCAGCTCACCACGGGAGGTTTCGGGTGAAAAACTGTTTTTT; CDR3: CASSPREVSGEKLFF
size: -; V: TRBV2; J: TRBJ1-5; D: -; DNA: TGTGCCAGCAGTCCAAAGCAGGGTAAGAGCAATCAGCCCCAGCATTTT; CDR3: CASSPKQGKSNQPQHF
size: -; V: TRBV28; J: TRBJ2-1; D: TRBD1; DNA: TGTGCCAGCAGTTCCATCACACTCTTGACAGGGTCCCAGTTCTTC; CDR3: CASSSITLLTGSQFF
size: -; V: TRBV5-6; J: TRBJ2-3; D: TRBD2; DNA: TGTGCCAGCAGCTGGTTGGGGGGGTGGCTTCGGTTGGATACGCAGTATTTT; CDR3: CASSWLGGWLRLDTQYF
size: -; V: TRBV4-1; J: TRBJ2-2; D: -; DNA: TGCGCCAGCAGCCAGGGCCAGGGAACCGGGGAGCTGTTTTTT; CDR3: CASSQGQGTGELFF
size: -; V: TRBV2; J: TRBJ2-1; D: TRBD2; DNA: TGTGCCAGCAAGTTAGCGGGGGGCTCCTACAATGAGCAGTTCTTC; CDR3: CASKLAGGSYNEQFF
size: -; V: TRBV5-1; J: TRBJ2-3; D: TRBD2; DNA: TGCGCCAGCAGCTGGGCTAGCGGGGGCACAGATACGCAGTATTTT; CDR3: CASSWASGGTDTQYF
size: -; V: TRBV6-6; J: TRBJ2-3; D: TRBD2; DNA: TGTGCCAGCAGATTCGGGACTAGCGGGTCTCAGACCGGGCCGTATTTT; CDR3: CASRFGTSGSQTGPYF
size: -; V: TRBV7-3; J: TRBJ2-2; D: -; DNA: TGTGCCAGCAGCTTAGACAGGAACACCGGGGAGCTGTTTTTT; CDR3: CASSLDRNTGELFF
size: few; V: TRBV4-2; J: TRBJ2-7; D: TRBD2; DNA: TGTGCCAGCAGCCAAGGGACTAGCGGGGCCCCGTACTCCTACGAGCAGTACTTC; CDR3: CASSQGTSGAPYSYEQYF
size: once; V: TRBV7-3; J: TRBJ2-1; D: TRBD2; DNA: TGTGCCAGCAGCCGGGCGGGGGGCAGTGAGCAGTTCTTC; CDR3: CASSRAGGSEQFF
size: -; V: TRBV6-1; J: TRBJ2-7; D: TRBD2; DNA: TGTGCCAGCAGTGGCGGGGGATCCCAGGTGGAGTACTTC; CDR3: CASSGGGSQVEYF